This TCR beta chain derives from a study of shared T cell receptors in the human thymus. Details on this clone: A junction end diverges from the germline sequence, so it may reflect a read error.

CDR3 length: 17 amino acids. Germline loops: CDR1 MGHDK, CDR2 SYGVNS. TCRdb's table, derived via immunoSEQ multiplex PCR, lists solely in-frame clones and lacks some. The sample has about 380,000 clones; about 95% are singletons. V usage is TRBV25-1 and J usage is TRBJ2-1, with 10 bases lining up with TRBD1. The sequence derives from a human donor. The sequencing input was thymocytes. The CDR3, as DNA: TGTGCCAGCAGTGAAAAGGGACAGGGGTCCTCCGACAATGAGCAGTTCTTC. Its translation is CASSEKGQGSSDNEQFF.